Below are 16 T cell receptor beta chains sequenced from a single sample in a study of control samples from healthy donors and cancer patients. Sequenced by immunoSEQ multiplex PCR; TCRdb stores in-frame clones only, minus some. Counted here are 130,000 or so clones, about nine tenths occurring once; the ten biggest clones make up 7% to 10%. Sequencing was done on a sample of blood. These receptors all stem from a man in his forties in good health.

V is TRBV15 and J is TRBJ2-3; TRBD1 agrees at 9 bases. Germline V gives CDR1 LNHNV, CDR2 YYDKDF (reference sequence). V shed 5 bases, J shed 4 bases, and the junction held 10 bases outside the gene matches. This CDR3 has 16 residues. CDR3 DNA sequence: TGTGCCACCAGCTCGGGAACAGGGGGCCGGGCAGATACGCAGTATTTT. It specifies CATSSGTGGRADTQYF.

This clone was observed once. The V and J genes are TRBV7-9 and TRBJ1-4; tentative D call: TRBD1 (5 bases). CDR1 is SEHNR, CDR2 FQNEAQ, per germline (reference sequence). V was pared by 4 bases and J by 3 bases, with 21 bases between. CDR3 length: 18 amino acids. DNA for the CDR3: TGTGCCAGCAGCTCGTTTTTCCAGGGAGTGGGGTCTAATGAAAAACTGTTTTTT. Translation: CASSSFFQGVGSNEKLFF.

This chain links TRBV18 with TRBJ1-2, with 7 bases fitting TRBD1. This CDR3 has 16 residues. The trim removed 2 bases at V and 6 bases at J, leaving 12 bases unmatched. Germline V gene sequence: CDR1 KGHSH, CDR2 LQKENI. CDR3 in amino acids: CASSPFPDREGDGYTF. The CDR3 DNA reads TGTGCCAGCTCACCATTCCCCGACAGGGAGGGGGATGGCTACACCTTC.

This chain links TRBV7-8 with TRBJ2-1; 10 bases agree with TRBD2. Germline V gives CDR1 SGHVS, CDR2 FQNEAQ. This CDR3 has 16 residues. V shed 3 bases and J 8 bases; nucleotides not matched to a gene: 10. The CDR3 protein is CASSFPGAGGLHEQFF. The CDR3 bases are TGTGCCAGCAGCTTCCCGGGAGCGGGGGGGTTGCATGAGCAGTTCTTC.

The chain carries TRBV30 and TRBJ1-2; the D gene is possibly TRBD1 (6 bases). Looked up from germline, CDR1 is GTSNPN and CDR2 is SVGIG (reference sequence). V was clipped by 3 bases and J by 0 bases, with 14 bases between them. This CDR3 is built from 15 residues. This CDR3 reads CAWSRGLGSNYGYTF. The CDR3 DNA reads as TGTGCCTGGAGCCGGGGGCTAGGCTCTAACTATGGCTACACCTTC. Full variable domain (missing parts from reference TRBV30 and TRBJ1-2): SQTIHQWPATLVQPVGSPLSLECTVEGTSNPNLYWYRQAAGRGLQLLFYSVGIGQISSEVPQNLSASRPQDRQFILSSKKLLLSDSGFYLCAWSRGLGSNYGYTFGSGTRLTVV.

The gene calls are TRBV7-9 and TRBJ2-7, with D possibly matching TRBD1 (5 bases). The CDR3 has 18 residues. Germline V gene data show CDR1 as SEHNR and CDR2 as FQNEAQ (reference sequence). Trimming cost V 1 base and J 7 bases, with 26 bases left between them. The CDR3 sequence: CASSLGSPDNPSSGEQYF. CDR3 sequence (DNA): TGTGCCAGCAGCTTAGGGAGTCCGGACAATCCCTCATCGGGTGAGCAGTACTTC.

This chain joins TRBV7-8 and TRBJ1-3, with no clear D. The ends were cut back, 7 bases at V and 0 bases at J, with 13 bases in the middle. Germline V gives CDR1 SGHVS, CDR2 FQNEAQ. This CDR3 spans 15 amino acids. Here the CDR3 reads CASTLGVNSGNTIYF. As DNA, the CDR3 is TGTGCCAGCACTCTCGGGGTCAACTCTGGAAACACCATATATTTT.

The chain carries TRBV29-1 and TRBJ1-5, with D perhaps matching TRBD1 (6 bases). V lost 4 bases, J lost 0 bases, and 7 bases lay in between. This CDR3 has 13 residues. Germline V gene lookup returns CDR1 SQVTM and CDR2 ANQGSEA. The CDR3 DNA follows: TGCAGCGTTGGAGGGGGTAGCAATCAGCCCCAGCATTTT. Its translation is CSVGGGSNQPQHF.

This clone came up once. At the DNA level, this CDR3 is encoded by other sequences in the same sample as well. The genes are TRBV7-9 and TRBJ1-1, with 9 bases aligning to TRBD1. V was pared by 5 bases and J by 0 bases, with 4 bases of the junction left unmatched. The CDR3 is 15 residues long. The germline V gene has CDR1 SEHNR and CDR2 FQNEAQ (reference sequence). CDR3 bases: TGTGCCAGCAGCCTGGGACAGGGAATGAACACTGAAGCTTTCTTT. Protein product: CASSLGQGMNTEAFF.

This chain joins TRBV6-1 and TRBJ2-1, with 10 bases matching TRBD1. The germline V gene encodes CDR1 MNHNS and CDR2 SASEGT. J gave up 3 bases and V 3 bases, and 8 bases lay outside the gene matches. This CDR3 is built from 17 residues. The CDR3 DNA reads as TGTGCCAGCAGTGAGGGGACCGGGACAGGGGTCTACAATGAGCAGTTCTTC. It codes for CASSEGTGTGVYNEQFF.

This clone was detected only a few times. V gene TRBV24-1 combines with J gene TRBJ1-1; the D is unclear. Germline V gene lookup returns CDR1 KGHDR and CDR2 SFDVKD. This CDR3 has 11 amino acids. Trimming took 4 bases from V and 8 from J, leaving 7 bases between them. DNA of the CDR3: TGTGCCACCAGTGAGGCGGGAGAAGCTTTCTTT. It is translated as CATSEAGEAFF.

This clone has at least ten counts. This chain connects TRBV7-2 to TRBJ1-2, with D perhaps matching TRBD1 (5 bases). Per germline, CDR1 SGHTA and CDR2 FQGNSA. V was pared by 1 base and J by 2 bases, with 14 bases between. CDR3 size: 16 residues. CDR3 nucleotides: TGTGCCAGCAGCTTAGGAGTTGGGGCTGACAACTATGGCTACACCTTC. Amino acid sequence: CASSLGVGADNYGYTF.

CDR3 sequence: CASSSNVGGWESNYGYTF. Written as DNA, the CDR3 is TGTGCCAGCAGCTCGAACGTAGGGGGGTGGGAATCTAACTATGGCTACACCTTC. The chain has TRBV3-1 (or the pseudogene TRBV3-2) and TRBJ1-2; D may be TRBD1 (6 bases). This CDR3 contains 18 residues. Germline-derived CDR1 and CDR2 are LGHDT and YNNKEL (reference sequence). Trimming took off 5 bases at V and 0 bases at J, with 22 bases between the two ends.

This clone was observed a few times. The chain has TRBV7-8 and TRBJ2-5, with 11 bases identical to TRBD1. V was pared by 1 base and J by 3 bases, with 10 bases of the junction left unmatched. Germline V gene sequence: CDR1 SGHVS, CDR2 FQNEAQ. The CDR3 length is 18 residues. The CDR3 DNA reads as TGTGCCAGCAGCTTAGGCGAAAACCCGGGACAGGGGGAAGAGACCCAGTACTTC. Protein: CASSLGENPGQGEETQYF.

This clone was counted between two and nine times. DNA for the CDR3: TGTGCCAGCAGTTTAGGACAGGGGGCGCGTTCGTTCGGCTACACCTTC. Translated, it gives CASSLGQGARSFGYTF. The chain recombines TRBV6-5 with TRBJ1-2; 11 positions match TRBD1. Germline lookup yields CDR1 MNHEY and CDR2 SVGAGI. The CDR3 contains 16 residues. V lost 4 bases, J lost 8 bases, and 12 bases stayed unmatched.

V is TRBV6-5 and J is TRBJ1-1; 7 bases align to TRBD1. CDR1 is MNHEY and CDR2 is SVGAGI in the germline V gene. The CDR3 is 16 residues long. The V gene end was trimmed by 0 bases and the J gene end by 1 base; junction bases not matched to a gene: 5. CDR3 region: CASSYSMWTGNTEAFF. DNA for the CDR3: TGTGCCAGCAGTTACTCGATGTGGACAGGGAACACTGAAGCTTTCTTT.